This TCR beta chain was captured in a study of cytomegalovirus exposure and HLA in healthy donors. Study in general: The early release's HLA-typed donors yielded 65 million to 85 million unique TCRs. Study-level findings and limits: It emerged from a later analysis that several of the most significant clusters appeared to be linked to common viral pathogens. Immune exposure was documented only through CMV serostatus.

Germline V gene sequence: CDR1 MNHNS, CDR2 SASEGT. Losses at the gene ends were 5 bases for V and 10 bases for J; bases not matched to a gene: 13. The CDR3 has 14 amino acids. PCR used 60 Vbeta primers and 13 Jbeta primers. TCRdb's copy holds only in-frame clones and misses some; the assay was immunoSEQ multiplex PCR. This sample has 150,000 to 200,000 clones, with roughly 80% found just once. Every donor was a healthy person donating bone marrow. Remarks on this clone: The antigen is undetermined.

J is TRBJ1-2 and V is TRBV6-1; 7 bases are shared with TRBD1. The sequenced sample consisted of PBMCs. The sequence was collected from a woman in her late teens or twenties in good health and CMV-seronegative. The CDR3 bases are TGTGCCAGCAGTTATGCGCACCGGGACAGATACTACACCTTC. The encoded protein is CASSYAHRDRYYTF.